This T cell receptor (beta chain) was profiled in a study of human T cells and chemical hapten exposure. The time point was: healthy volunteer bleed at 2 weeks. The total RNA was obtained from whole blood that was not fractionated. There are many counts of this clonotype. As the library was built, unique molecular identifiers were attached to individual cDNA molecules. TCRdb reprocessed the RACE reads via MiXCR and lists one record per CDR3 protein. The sample has about 130,000 distinct CDR3 sequences; roughly 9.5% are singletons. With 5 bases clipped from V and 4 bases from J, the junction kept 5 bases outside the gene matches. This CDR3 has 14 amino acids. Germline V gives CDR1 SGHTA, CDR2 FQGNSA.

This TCR was recovered from a male donor in good health. Some clones in this sample may be carry-over from other donors' samples. The V gene is TRBV7-2, the J gene TRBJ2-5, with 9 bases lining up with TRBD2. Input material: whole blood. The CDR3 DNA reads as TGTGCCAGCAGCCTCGGACTAGCGTTAGAGACCCAGTACTTC. It specifies CASSLGLALETQYF.